This T cell receptor beta chain was sequenced during a study of shared clonotypes between healthy human individuals. The CDR3 runs 15 residues. Germline V gives CDR1 SGHNT, CDR2 YYREEE (reference sequence). Trimming took 3 bases from V and 4 from J; bases not matched to a gene: 3. Donors comprised healthy HIV-negative adults lacking recent acute infections or vaccinations. Method: immunoSEQ multiplex PCR; TCRdb's copy keeps in-frame clones and lacks some. The sample holds about 1 million clones, under 80% seen once. Sequencing input: memory CD4+ T cells sorted from blood. Subset specified: CD45RA-negative fraction. V gene TRBV5-4 combines with J gene TRBJ2-1, with 11 bases identical to TRBD1. The TCR sequence derives from a man between 18 and 35 years old in good health. The CDR3 DNA follows: TGTGCCAGCAGCTGGGGACAGGGGGGATACAATGAGCAGTTCTTC. Amino acid sequence: CASSWGQGGYNEQFF.